This TCR beta chain was recorded in a study of cytomegalovirus exposure and HLA in healthy donors. Findings and caveats of the study: Earlier analysis yielded a pattern in which most TCR beta V segments were productive about 87% or about 30% of the time. A later analysis linked 15,000 to 20,000 TCR beta sequences to HLA alleles at 0.05 false discovery rate. A likely sequencing artifact accounted for one observed cluster of highly shared sequence variants.

The germline V gene encodes CDR1 SGHDN and CDR2 FVKESK. The CDR3 length is 11 residues. This clone was found once. Its antigen is currently unknown. One end of the junction varies from germline; a read error may be responsible. 60 Vbeta and 13 Jbeta primers were used in PCR. Assay used: immunoSEQ multiplex PCR; TCRdb lists only in-frame clones, some missing. The data show over 150,000 clones, approximately 80% seen once. The clonotype originates from a man aged 18 to 30 in good health and CMV-seropositive. The chain joins TRBV14 to TRBJ1-3; 7 nucleotides line up with TRBD1. Source material: PBMCs. The CDR3 here is CASSQGQFLSF. CDR3 DNA: TGTGCCAGCAGCCAGGGACAGTTCCTATCTTTT.